These 29 T cell receptor beta chains were sequenced from one sample in a study of blood T cell repertoires in COVID-19. Profiled with immunoSEQ multiplex PCR; TCRdb holds only in-frame clones, not every one. The sample lists over 110,000 clones; less than 90% were seen once. Sequencing was carried out using PBMCs or T cells enriched from blood (not recorded which). These receptors came from a middle-aged man with acute COVID-19.

V is TRBV28 and J is TRBJ1-6; D uncertain. CDR3 size: 14 residues. V gave up 3 bases and J gave up 5 bases, with 8 bases separating them. Germline V gives CDR1 MDHEN, CDR2 SYDVKM. CDR3 amino acids: CASSFTGDNSPLHF. The DNA of the CDR3 is TGTGCCAGCAGTTTTACCGGGGATAATTCACCCCTCCACTTT.

This chain uses TRBV5-1 with TRBJ2-2; 10 bases fit TRBD2. Germline V gene data show CDR1 as SGHRS and CDR2 as YFSETQ. J was trimmed by 3 bases and V by 3 bases; bases with no gene match: 5. The CDR3 totals 16 residues. CDR3 DNA sequence: TGCGCCAGCAGCTCCAGCGGGGGGGCTTACACCGGGGAGCTGTTTTTT. Translated: CASSSSGGAYTGELFF.

This clone came up once. The chain is built from TRBV7-9 and TRBJ2-5; 7 positions agree with TRBD1. CDR3 length: 16 residues. The J segment lost 1 base and the V segment lost 5 bases, leaving 10 bases of the junction unmatched. Germline assignment: CDR1 SEHNR and CDR2 FQNEAQ (reference sequence). The CDR3 is CASSPGTAGGQETQYF. The CDR3 region has the DNA TGTGCCAGCAGCCCAGGGACAGCTGGGGGCCAAGAGACCCAGTACTTC.

This clone was counted a few times. This chain connects TRBV9 to TRBJ2-3, with D uncertain. Germline-derived CDR1 and CDR2 are SGDLS and YYNGEE. V gave up 3 bases and J gave up 3 bases, with 8 bases separating them. The CDR3 has 13 residues. The CDR3 DNA reads TGTGCCAGCAGCGGCGTGTTAACAGATACGCAGTATTTT. This encodes CASSGVLTDTQYF.

The chain employs TRBV24-1 and TRBJ2-1; 8 bases line up with TRBD2. Per the germline V gene, CDR1 is KGHDR and CDR2 is SFDVKD. The CDR3 has 16 amino acids. The J segment lost 6 bases and the V segment lost 1 base, leaving 7 bases of the junction unmatched. In DNA form, the CDR3 reads TGTGCCACCAGTGATTTAGGGACTAGTTTTCGCAATGAGCAGTTCTTC. Encoded protein: CATSDLGTSFRNEQFF.

The rearrangement uses TRBV7-2 and TRBJ1-1; D might be TRBD1 (5 bases). Trimming left V 5 bases short and J 4 bases short, with 17 bases between. Germline CDR1 is SGHTA and CDR2 is FQGNSA. The CDR3 sequence is 15 residues long. CDR3 nucleotides: TGTGCCAGCAGCCTAACCACGACAGCCTCCACTGAAGCTTTCTTT. Its protein is CASSLTTTASTEAFF.

The chain joins TRBV19 to TRBJ2-5; D is ambiguous. Germline V gene sequence: CDR1 LNHDA, CDR2 SQIVND (reference sequence). V was cut by 6 bases and J by 5 bases, with 16 bases left in between. CDR3 length equals 14 residues. In DNA, the CDR3 is TGTGCCAGTAGAGCAAGATCGACGGAGGAGACCCAGTACTTC. It codes for CASRARSTEETQYF.

This chain uses TRBV28 with TRBJ1-5; maybe TRBD1 (5 bases). The CDR3 contains 13 residues. Trimming cost V 6 bases and J 4 bases, with 10 bases left between them. CDR1 is MDHEN and CDR2 is SYDVKM in the germline V gene. As DNA, the CDR3 is TGTGCCAGCAGGGGGACTAGGAATCAGCCCCAGCATTTT. Encoded protein: CASRGTRNQPQHF.

The J gene is TRBJ1-1, the V gene TRBV11-2; D ambiguous. CDR3 size: 15 residues. The germline V and J ends were trimmed by 2 bases and 0 bases, with 10 bases remaining between them. The germline V gene encodes CDR1 SGHAT and CDR2 FQNNGV. The CDR3 reads CASSLFQILNTEAFF. Written as DNA, the CDR3 is TGTGCCAGCAGCTTATTTCAAATTTTGAACACTGAAGCTTTCTTT.

The chain has TRBV27 and TRBJ1-1, with a possible D match to TRBD1 (5 bases). The germline gives CDR1 MNHEY, CDR2 SMNVEV (reference sequence). The CDR3 covers 16 residues. V was trimmed by 1 base and J by 1 base, leaving 13 bases between them. The CDR3 protein is CASSLYGGGTNTEAFF. The CDR3 DNA follows: TGTGCCAGCAGTTTATACGGGGGGGGGACGAACACTGAAGCTTTCTTT.

V gene TRBV5-6 combines with J gene TRBJ2-3; 12 nucleotides agree with TRBD1. CDR1 and CDR2 (germline): SGHDT, YYEEEE. The junction had 6 bases not matched to a gene; V was cut back by 4 bases and J by 6 bases. The CDR3 spans 15 residues. CDR3 protein: CASSQRDRGLDTQYF. The CDR3 nucleotides read TGTGCCAGCAGCCAACGGGACAGGGGGCTGGATACGCAGTATTTT.

The rearrangement links TRBV6-6 to TRBJ2-5; perhaps TRBD2 as D (6 bases). The CDR3 is made up of 14 amino acids. Trimming shortened V by 6 bases and J by 4 bases, and 15 bases separated the two germline ends. Germline V CDR1 and CDR2: MNHNY, SVGAGI (reference sequence). The CDR3 loop is CASSRLGGRETQYF. In DNA form, the CDR3 reads TGTGCCAGCAGCCGTCTTGGGGGGAGAGAGACCCAGTACTTC.

The rearrangement joins TRBV5-4 to TRBJ2-3; 10 bases align to TRBD2. Germline CDR1 and CDR2: SGHNT and YYREEE (reference sequence). V lost 3 bases and J lost 6; bases outside the gene matches: 10. This CDR3 spans 16 amino acids. CDR3 in DNA: TGTGCCAGCAGCTCATATCTAGCGGGAGTTTGGGATACGCAGTATTTT. This sequence encodes CASSSYLAGVWDTQYF.

The chain recombines TRBV7-8 with TRBJ2-1, with TRBD2 matching over 8 bases. There are 16 residues in the CDR3. The J segment lost 4 bases and the V segment lost 7 bases, leaving 12 bases of the junction unmatched. Germline values: CDR1 SGHVS, CDR2 FQNEAQ. The CDR3 here is CASTGGSGTRYNEQFF. For the CDR3, the DNA is TGTGCCAGCACCGGAGGTAGCGGGACTCGATACAATGAGCAGTTCTTC.

This clone was recorded once. This rearrangement joins TRBV7-2 to TRBJ2-7, with TRBD1 matching 11 bases. Trimming at V came to 5 bases and at J to 1 base, leaving 7 bases not matched to a gene. Germline assignment: CDR1 SGHTA and CDR2 FQGNSA. This CDR3 has 16 residues. CDR3 coding DNA: TGTGCCAGCAGCGGGCGGGACAGGGGGGAGTCCTACGAGCAGTACTTC. Protein: CASSGRDRGESYEQYF.

The J gene is TRBJ1-6, the V gene TRBV18; 9 bases map to TRBD1. The V gene end was trimmed by 2 bases and the J gene end by 7 bases; junction bases not matched to a gene: 9. Looked up from germline, CDR1 is KGHSH and CDR2 is LQKENI. The CDR3 is made up of 17 amino acids. CDR3: CASSPVLGQGTNSPLHF. In nucleotides, the CDR3 is TGTGCCAGCTCACCAGTGCTAGGACAGGGGACGAATTCACCCCTCCACTTT. The variable domain in full, completed from reference TRBV18 and TRBJ1-6, reads NAGVMQNPRHLVRRRGQEARLRCSPMKGHSHVYWYRQLPEEGLKFMVYLQKENIIDESGMPKERFSAEFPKEGPSILRIQQVVRGDSAAYFCASSPVLGQGTNSPLHFGNGTRLTVT.

CDR3 DNA: TGTGCCACCAGTGATTCAAGACAGGGGGTATACACAGATACGCAGTATTTT. The encoded protein is CATSDSRQGVYTDTQYF. The chain links TRBV24-1 to TRBJ2-3, with TRBD1 matching 9 bases. Germline CDR1 is KGHDR and CDR2 is SFDVKD. The CDR3 runs to 17 residues. The ends lost 2 bases at V and 2 bases at J; junction bases unmatched: 7.

This clone has more than one count but fewer than ten. CDR3 in DNA: TGTGCCAGCAGCCCCCCTCAAGAGGGCTACACCTTC. Translating gives CASSPPQEGYTF. The chain is built from TRBV7-9 and TRBJ1-2, with D uncertain. The germline V gene has CDR1 SEHNR and CDR2 FQNEAQ (reference sequence). Trimming stripped 5 bases from V and 8 bases from J, with 12 bases between. The CDR3 is made up of 12 amino acids.

This chain connects TRBV10-2 to TRBJ2-1; 7 positions match TRBD1. V lost 5 bases and J lost 9; bases outside the gene matches: 4. Germline CDR1 reads WSHSY; CDR2 reads SAAADI. The CDR3 extends over 12 amino acids. DNA for the CDR3: TGCGCCAGCAGTCAACAGGGGAGTGAGCAGTTCTTC. This sequence encodes CASSQQGSEQFF.

This sequence joins TRBV27 and TRBJ2-7; no clear D gene. Germline CDR1 is MNHEY and CDR2 is SMNVEV (reference sequence). The ends were cut back, 3 bases at V and 0 bases at J, with 6 bases in the middle. This CDR3 has 13 residues. This CDR3 reads CASSFPFSYEQYF. The DNA for the CDR3 is TGTGCCAGCAGTTTCCCCTTCTCCTACGAGCAGTACTTC.

This chain links TRBV3-1 (or the pseudogene TRBV3-2) with TRBJ1-2; D perhaps matches TRBD1 (6 bases). Germline CDR1 and CDR2: LGHDT and YNNKEL (reference sequence). This CDR3 spans 14 amino acids. Trimming stripped 4 bases from V and 2 bases from J, with 11 bases between. This CDR3 is CASSRSGGNYGYTF. Here the CDR3 DNA reads TGTGCCAGCAGCCGTTCGGGGGGCAACTATGGCTACACCTTC.

The rearrangement uses TRBV15 and TRBJ2-1, with 10 nucleotides matching TRBD2. This CDR3 is built from 15 residues. Germline V CDR1 and CDR2: LNHNV, YYDKDF (reference sequence). Trimming removed 0 bases from V and 7 bases from J; junction bases left unmatched: 3. CDR3: CATSRDGSGGNEQFF. The CDR3 DNA sequence: TGTGCCACCAGCAGAGATGGTAGCGGGGGGAATGAGCAGTTCTTC.

The J gene is TRBJ1-1, the V gene TRBV21-1; the D call in the table, TRBD1, was not verified against the DNA. TRBV21-1 represents a pseudogene. The CDR3 covers 13 residues. The CDR3 protein is CASRKGKGAEAFF. DNA for the CDR3: TGTGCCAGCAGAAAGGGTAAGGGGGCTGAAGCTTTCTTT.

V and J are TRBV4-3 and TRBJ2-1; 9 nucleotides line up with TRBD2. Per germline, CDR1 LGHNA and CDR2 YSLEER. The CDR3 length is 15 residues. The V and J ends lost 4 bases and 8 bases, in that order; junction bases with no gene match: 9. CDR3 protein: CASSRGREGLHEQFF. CDR3 DNA sequence: TGCGCCAGCAGCCGGGGGCGGGAGGGCCTCCATGAGCAGTTCTTC.

The chain has TRBV4-2 and TRBJ2-5; D is perhaps TRBD1 (5 bases). Trimming pared 6 bases from V and 2 bases from J, leaving 10 bases between. CDR3 length: 13 residues. Germline V gives CDR1 LGHNA, CDR2 YNFKEQ. The CDR3 spells CASRTVGQETQYF. In nucleotides, the CDR3 is TGTGCCAGCAGGACAGTAGGACAAGAGACCCAGTACTTC.

The genes are TRBV10-3 and TRBJ1-2; TRBD1 matches at 8 bases. The V and J ends lost 6 bases and 7 bases, in that order; junction bases with no gene match: 7. The germline V gene encodes CDR1 ENHRY and CDR2 SYGVKD. This CDR3 spans 13 amino acids. CDR3 region: CAISRQGAGGYTF. DNA for the CDR3: TGTGCCATCAGCCGTCAGGGGGCGGGTGGCTACACCTTC.

The gene calls are TRBV24-1 and TRBJ2-2; possible D gene TRBD1, 5 bases. CDR1 and CDR2 from the germline V gene are KGHDR and SFDVKD. V was trimmed by 4 bases and J by 4 bases, leaving 9 bases between them. CDR3 length: 14 residues. CDR3 in amino acids: CATSDYDSTGELFF. The CDR3 DNA is TGTGCCACCAGTGACTACGACAGCACCGGGGAGCTGTTTTTT.

The genes are TRBV9 and TRBJ2-7, with 10 nucleotides matching TRBD1. With 4 bases clipped from V and 6 bases from J, the junction kept 10 bases outside the gene matches. CDR3 size: 15 residues. The germline V gene encodes CDR1 SGDLS and CDR2 YYNGEE. Here the CDR3 reads CASSPRGQGWAEQYF. CDR3 DNA: TGTGCCAGCAGCCCACGGGGACAGGGGTGGGCCGAGCAGTACTTC.

V and J are TRBV27 and TRBJ2-3, with 10 bases fitting TRBD1. Germline-derived CDR1 and CDR2 are MNHEY and SMNVEV (reference sequence). V gave up 4 bases and J gave up 5 bases; unmatched junction bases: 9. CDR3 length equals 16 residues. The DNA of the CDR3 is TGTGCCAGCAGTTCCTTGCCGACAGGGGGCGAAGATACGCAGTATTTT. Amino acid sequence: CASSSLPTGGEDTQYF.